A selection of T cell receptor beta chains follows, all from one sample in a study of beta chain features in type 1 diabetes. Method: immunoSEQ multiplex PCR; TCRdb's copy keeps in-frame clones and lacks some. The repertoire holds approximately 150,000 clones, with about 10% as singletons. Sequencing was carried out using naive CD4+ T cells from blood. These receptors originate from a man in his late teens or twenties in good health. CDR3s include the opening cysteine and the closing phenylalanine or tryptophan. A D gene is named only where the DNA matches it firmly. Some rows have no size entry. The others give once, few or many, or a class for an expanded clone.

TRBD2	TRBJ2-5	TRBV7-3	NA	CASSPVAGSGEQYF	TGTGCCAGCAGCCCCGTAGCGGGCTCGGGGGAGCAGTACTTC
NA	TRBJ2-5	TRBV11-2	few	CASSLTGPSETQYF	TGTGCCAGCAGCTTGACAGGACCAAGTGAGACCCAGTACTTC
NA	TRBJ1-2	TRBV5-4	many	CASSPTPNYGYTF	TGTGCCAGCAGCCCCACACCCAACTATGGCTACACCTTC
NA	TRBJ2-1	TRBV7-2	NA	CASSPPGVFYNEQFF	TGTGCCAGCAGCCCCCCGGGAGTCTTCTACAATGAGCAGTTCTTC
TRBD1	TRBJ2-2	TRBV15	NA	CATRAGGASGELFF	TGTGCCACCAGGGCAGGGGGCGCCTCCGGGGAGCTGTTTTTT
NA	TRBJ1-1	TRBV6-5	few	CASRSRGNTEAFF	TGTGCCAGCAGGAGCCGCGGGAACACTGAAGCTTTCTTT
TRBD1	TRBJ1-3	TRBV7-9	NA	CASSAGGNTIYF	TGTGCCAGCAGCGCAGGGGGGAACACCATATATTTT
TRBD2	TRBJ2-7	TRBV7-2	NA	CASSLVAGGGYEQYF	TGTGCCAGCAGCTTAGTGGCAGGCGGGGGCTACGAGCAGTACTTC
NA	TRBJ1-5	TRBV9	NA	CASSVAGYSNQPQHF	TGTGCCAGCAGCGTAGCAGGGTATAGCAATCAGCCCCAGCATTTT
NA	TRBJ1-2	TRBV6-6	NA	CASSYSSHGDYGYTF	TGTGCCAGCAGTTACTCCTCTCACGGGGACTATGGCTACACCTTC
TRBD1	TRBJ2-2	TRBV11-2	NA	CASSLDRDTGELFF	TGTGCCAGCAGCCTCGACAGGGACACCGGGGAGCTGTTTTTT
TRBD1	TRBJ1-1	TRBV6-5	NA	CASSTRTGRTEAFF	TGTGCCAGCAGTACCCGGACAGGGAGGACTGAAGCTTTCTTT
NA	TRBJ2-1	TRBV6-5	NA	CASSYSIRGEQFF	TGTGCCAGCAGTTACTCGATCCGGGGGGAGCAGTTCTTC
NA	TRBJ2-7	TRBV11-2	NA	CASSPRAYEQYF	TGTGCCAGCAGCCCCCGGGCCTACGAGCAGTACTTC
NA	TRBJ2-7	TRBV5-1	NA	CASSFSTYEQYF	TGCGCCAGCAGCTTTTCCACCTACGAGCAGTACTTC
NA	TRBJ2-3	TRBV6-6	NA	CASSYLGGTQYF	TGTGCCAGCAGTTACCTGGGAGGTACGCAGTATTTT
NA	TRBJ1-5	TRBV19	NA	CASSTLDNFQPQHF	TGTGCCAGTAGTACGCTTGACAATTTTCAGCCCCAGCATTTT
NA	TRBJ1-1	TRBV5-1	few	CASSLAQGLMNTEAFF	TGCGCCAGCAGCTTGGCCCAGGGACTAATGAACACTGAAGCTTTCTTT
NA	TRBJ1-1	TRBV7-2	NA	CASSLAHMNTEAFF	TGTGCCAGCAGCTTAGCCCACATGAACACTGAAGCTTTCTTT
TRBD1	TRBJ1-4	TRBV2	many	CASSRQGGVEKLFF	TGTGCCAGCAGTAGACAGGGGGGAGTCGAAAAACTGTTTTTT
TRBD2	TRBJ2-5	TRBV7-2	few	CASSLGGRETQYF	TGTGCCAGCAGCTTGGGGGGGAGGGAGACCCAGTACTTC
TRBD1	TRBJ2-7	TRBV7-8	few	CASSSPDRGLSEQYF	TGTGCCAGCAGCTCTCCGGACAGGGGGCTCTCCGAGCAGTACTTC
NA	TRBJ2-3	TRBV10-3	many	CAISPVVGDTQYF	TGTGCCATCAGTCCCGTCGTCGGGGATACGCAGTATTTT
NA	TRBJ1-1	TRBV14	many	CASSDLMGGTTEAFF	TGTGCCAGCAGCGACCTTATGGGGGGGACCACTGAAGCTTTCTTT
TRBD1	TRBJ2-3	TRBV6-5	NA	CASGTGSTDTQYF	TGTGCCAGCGGGACAGGGAGCACAGATACGCAGTATTTT
TRBD2	TRBJ2-1	TRBV9	NA	CASSNSGGSFVDEQFF	TGTGCCAGCAGCAATAGCGGGGGCTCCTTCGTGGATGAGCAGTTCTTC
NA	TRBJ2-5	TRBV2	few	CASSEASQGGIETQYF	TGTGCCAGCAGTGAAGCTTCACAGGGGGGGATAGAGACCCAGTACTTC
NA	TRBJ2-2	TRBV18	NA	CASSPPGVGTGELFF	TGTGCCAGCTCACCGCCAGGGGTGGGCACCGGGGAGCTGTTTTTT
NA	TRBJ1-2	TRBV4-1	many	CASSQERVDGGYTF	TGCGCCAGCAGCCAAGAACGGGTTGACGGGGGCTACACCTTC
TRBD1	TRBJ2-7	TRBV30	few	CAWRAKLGTGIYEQYF	TGTGCCTGGAGAGCAAAGTTGGGGACAGGGATCTACGAGCAGTACTTC
NA	TRBJ2-3	TRBV6-1	NA	CASSEGFGGPTDTQYF	TGTGCCAGCAGTGAAGGCTTCGGGGGGCCCACAGATACGCAGTATTTT
NA	TRBJ2-7	TRBV2	few	CASSGTEFYEQYF	TGTGCCAGCAGTGGGACAGAGTTCTACGAGCAGTACTTC
NA	TRBJ2-7	TRBV5-1	few	CASSLYGLDYEQYF	TGCGCCAGCAGCTTGTACGGACTCGACTACGAGCAGTACTTC
NA	TRBJ1-1	TRBV7-9	NA	CASSWGGAANTEAFF	TGTGCCAGCAGCTGGGGGGGGGCGGCGAACACTGAAGCTTTCTTT
NA	TRBJ2-7	TRBV27	few	CASSLGGSSYEQYF	TGTGCCAGCAGTTTAGGAGGGAGCTCCTACGAGCAGTACTTC
NA	TRBJ2-7	TRBV7-9	many	CASSLMEQEQYF	TGTGCCAGCAGCTTAATGGAGCAAGAGCAGTACTTC
NA	TRBJ2-3	TRBV7-2	many	CASSLASASADTQYF	TGTGCCAGCAGCTTAGCGAGCGCAAGCGCAGATACGCAGTATTTT
TRBD1	TRBJ1-1	TRBV10-3	many	CAIDQGQGAEAFF	TGTGCCATCGACCAAGGACAGGGGGCTGAAGCTTTCTTT
NA	TRBJ2-3	TRBV19	NA	CASSIRDWDTDTQYF	TGTGCCAGTAGTATCAGGGATTGGGACACAGATACGCAGTATTTT
TRBD2	TRBJ2-5	TRBV6-1	NA	CASSEATSGGAGETQYF	TGTGCCAGCAGTGAGGCGACTAGCGGGGGGGCCGGTGAGACCCAGTACTTC
NA	TRBJ1-3	TRBV5-1	few	CASSLGLFSGNTIYF	TGCGCCAGCAGCTTGGGGCTCTTCTCTGGAAACACCATATATTTT
NA	TRBJ1-5	TRBV18	NA	CASSPSGISDQPQHF	TGTGCCAGCTCACCCTCAGGGATATCAGATCAGCCCCAGCATTTT
TRBD2	TRBJ2-1	TRBV27	NA	CASSYSAGGSYNEQFF	TGTGCCAGCAGTTACTCAGCGGGGGGGTCCTACAATGAGCAGTTCTTC
NA	TRBJ2-3	TRBV9	few	CASSVGGPDTQYF	TGTGCCAGCAGCGTAGGTGGGCCAGATACGCAGTATTTT
NA	TRBJ1-1	TRBV4-1	NA	CASSQVYTAGEAFF	TGCGCCAGCAGCCAAGTTTACACAGCAGGTGAAGCTTTCTTT